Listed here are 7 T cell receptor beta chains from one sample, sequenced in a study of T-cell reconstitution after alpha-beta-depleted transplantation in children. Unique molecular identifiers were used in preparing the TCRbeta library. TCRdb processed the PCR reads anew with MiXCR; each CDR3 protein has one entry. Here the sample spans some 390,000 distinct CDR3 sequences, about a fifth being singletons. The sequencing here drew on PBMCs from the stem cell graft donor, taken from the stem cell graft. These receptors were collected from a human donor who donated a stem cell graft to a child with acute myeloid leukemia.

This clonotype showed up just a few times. In DNA, the CDR3 is TGCGCCAGCAGCCTAGGCGTGACAGGGGGCACTGAAGCTTTCTTT. The encoded protein is CASSLGVTGGTEAFF. V and J are TRBV5-1 and TRBJ1-1, with 9 nucleotides matching TRBD1. The germline gives CDR1 SGHRS, CDR2 YFSETQ. Trimming cost V 4 bases and J 4 bases; bases outside gene matches: 8. The CDR3 has 15 amino acids.

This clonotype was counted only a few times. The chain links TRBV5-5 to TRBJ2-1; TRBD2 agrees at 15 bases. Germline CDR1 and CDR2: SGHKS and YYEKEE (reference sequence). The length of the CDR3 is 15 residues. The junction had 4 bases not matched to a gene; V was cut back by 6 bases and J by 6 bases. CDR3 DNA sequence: TGTGCCAGCAAGATGGGACTAGCGGGGGGCAATGAGCAGTTCTTC. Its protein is CASKMGLAGGNEQFF.

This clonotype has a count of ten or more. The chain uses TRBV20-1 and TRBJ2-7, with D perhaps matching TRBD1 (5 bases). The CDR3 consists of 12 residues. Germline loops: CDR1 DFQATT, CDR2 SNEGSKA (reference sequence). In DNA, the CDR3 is TGCAGCCGCCGAGGACAAGGGGACGAGCAGTACTTC. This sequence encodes CSRRGQGDEQYF.

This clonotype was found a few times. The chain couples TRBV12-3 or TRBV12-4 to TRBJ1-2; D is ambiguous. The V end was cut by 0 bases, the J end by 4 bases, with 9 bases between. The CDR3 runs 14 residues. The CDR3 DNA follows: TGTGCCAGCAGTTTAGCTGGAGTCTCCTATGGCTACACCTTC. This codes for CASSLAGVSYGYTF.

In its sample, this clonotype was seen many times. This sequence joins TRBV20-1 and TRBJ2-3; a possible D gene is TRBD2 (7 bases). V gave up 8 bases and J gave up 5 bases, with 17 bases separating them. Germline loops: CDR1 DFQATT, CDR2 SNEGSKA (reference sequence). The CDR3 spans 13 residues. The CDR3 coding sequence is TGCAGTTCAAGGGGGAGGGAACGAGATACGCAGTATTTT. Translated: CSSRGRERDTQYF.

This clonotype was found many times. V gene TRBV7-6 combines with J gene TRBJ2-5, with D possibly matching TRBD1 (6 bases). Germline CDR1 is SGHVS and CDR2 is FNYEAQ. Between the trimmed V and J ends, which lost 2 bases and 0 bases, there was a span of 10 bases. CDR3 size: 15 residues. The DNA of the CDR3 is TGTGCCAGCAGCTTATCGGGACACCACCAAGAGACCCAGTACTTC. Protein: CASSLSGHHQETQYF.

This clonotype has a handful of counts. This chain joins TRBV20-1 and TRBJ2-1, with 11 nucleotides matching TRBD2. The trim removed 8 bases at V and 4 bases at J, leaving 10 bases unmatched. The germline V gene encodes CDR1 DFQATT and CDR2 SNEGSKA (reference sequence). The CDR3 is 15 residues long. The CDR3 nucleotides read TGCAGTTTTTCACCCGGGACTAGCGGTTACAATGAGCAGTTCTTC. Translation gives CSFSPGTSGYNEQFF.